The clone carrying this T cell receptor beta chain came up a few times. The antigen is not known. Produced via immunoSEQ multiplex PCR; TCRdb's table is partial and in-frame only. This table holds some 200,000 clones, 90% to 95% found once. In germline, CDR1 is SNHLY, CDR2 FYNNEI. With 6 bases removed from V and 6 bases from J, the gap between germline ends came to 9 bases. This CDR3 is built from 12 residues. This record belongs to a study of T cell responses to AZD1222 COVID-19 vaccine. Study-level results: Repertoire sampling happened only post peak T cell response. Spike-specific TCR repertoires showed rising breadth and depth after two AZD1222 doses. Donors were largely white British and mainly female; clonal diversity was possibly underestimated. Distributed over spike, vaccine-associated CD4 TCRs predominated at 160-218 and 743-854.

This specimen consisted of peripheral blood, obtained 28 days after the second AZD1222 dose. This TCR derives from an adult who received the AZD1222 COVID-19 vaccine. The rearrangement uses TRBV2 and TRBJ2-1; D is unresolved. The DNA of the CDR3 is TGTGCCAGCAGCCTAGGTACCAATGAGCAGTTCTTC. This sequence encodes CASSLGTNEQFF. Variable domain in full (rest from reference TRBV2 and TRBJ2-1): EPEVTQTPSHQVTQMGQEVILRCVPISNHLYFYWYRQILGQKVEFLVSFYNNEISEKSEIFDDQFSVERPDGSNFTLKIRSTKLEDSAMYFCASSLGTNEQFFGPGTRLTVL.